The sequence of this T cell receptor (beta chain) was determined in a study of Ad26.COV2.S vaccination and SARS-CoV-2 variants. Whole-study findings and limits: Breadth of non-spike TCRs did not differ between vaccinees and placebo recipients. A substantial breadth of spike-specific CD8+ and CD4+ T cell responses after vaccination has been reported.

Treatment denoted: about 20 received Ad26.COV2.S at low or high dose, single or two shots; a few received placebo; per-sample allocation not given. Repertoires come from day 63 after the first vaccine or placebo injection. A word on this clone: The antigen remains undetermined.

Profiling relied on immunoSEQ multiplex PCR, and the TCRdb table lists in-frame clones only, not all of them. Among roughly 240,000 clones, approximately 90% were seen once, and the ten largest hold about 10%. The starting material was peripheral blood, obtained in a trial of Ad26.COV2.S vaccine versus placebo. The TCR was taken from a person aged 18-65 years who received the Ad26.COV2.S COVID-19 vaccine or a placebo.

The CDR3 spells CASSQDPRGTTGELFF. In DNA form, the CDR3 reads TGCGCCAGCAGCCAAGATCCCAGGGGTACCACCGGGGAGCTGTTTTTT. The chain carries TRBV4-3 and TRBJ2-2; possibly TRBD1 for D (6 bases). The CDR3 is made up of 16 amino acids. Trimming left V 0 bases short and J 4 bases short, with 12 bases between. Germline V gene sequence: CDR1 LGHNA, CDR2 YSLEER.